This TCR beta chain was captured in a study of T-cell memory formation after mild COVID-19. Employing constant-segment primers, 5'RACE generated TCR alpha and TCR beta cDNA libraries bearing sample barcodes and UMIs. TCRdb processed the 5' RACE reads anew with MiXCR; each CDR3 protein has one entry. This table has 350,000 or so distinct CDR3 sequences, over 10% appearing once. J lost 7 bases, V lost 5 bases, and 12 bases had no gene match. The CDR3 extends over 15 amino acids. Germline V lookup: CDR1 SEHNR, CDR2 FQNEAQ (reference sequence). This clonotype was seen more than once but under ten times. This TCR was sampled from a young man who had mild COVID-19 (a few samples of this study predate the infection). Cell type and time point are not known. The gene calls are TRBV7-9 and TRBJ2-7, with 9 bases lining up with TRBD1. The sequenced material came from PBMCs or a T cell subset sorted from them (not recorded which). This CDR3 reads CASSQRGQGFEEQYV. Written as DNA, the CDR3 is TGTGCCAGCAGCCAACGGGGACAGGGCTTCGAGGAGCAGTACGTC.